This T cell receptor (beta chain) was identified during a study of control samples from healthy donors and cancer patients. TCRdb's table, derived via immunoSEQ multiplex PCR, lists solely in-frame clones and lacks some. Of about 150,000 clones listed, about 94% were seen once; the top ten hold around 5.4%. Trimming pared 6 bases from V and 0 bases from J, leaving 13 bases between. The CDR3 totals 15 residues. Germline V gene lookup returns CDR1 SGHRS and CDR2 YFSETQ. Sequenced material: blood. This chain uses TRBV5-1 with TRBJ1-3; D remains unclear. This receptor was obtained from a man aged 35 to 55 in good health. This CDR3 reads CASTPRPDSGNTIYF. In DNA form, the CDR3 reads TGCGCCAGCACCCCGAGGCCCGACTCTGGAAACACCATATATTTT.